The sequence of this T cell receptor (beta chain) was determined in a study of shared clonotypes between healthy human individuals. Naive CD45RA+ and memory CD45RA-negative subsets were split from CD4+ cells. Assay: immunoSEQ multiplex PCR; the TCRdb copy retains only in-frame clones and omits some. The data hold roughly 2 million clones, with roughly 95% observed a single time. Deletions cut 1 base from V and 13 bases from J, with 14 bases between. The V gene's germline CDR1 is SGHAT and CDR2 FQNNGV. The CDR3 extends over 13 amino acids. The source of this sequence is a man in his late teens or twenties in good health. The sequencing input was naive CD4+ T cells sorted from blood. The sample's subset: CD45RA+ positively selected. This sequence joins TRBV11-2 and TRBJ2-1; D not certain. The CDR3 spells CASSLVGGLEQFF. The CDR3 DNA sequence: TGTGCCAGCAGCTTAGTTGGCGGCCTTGAACAGTTCTTC.